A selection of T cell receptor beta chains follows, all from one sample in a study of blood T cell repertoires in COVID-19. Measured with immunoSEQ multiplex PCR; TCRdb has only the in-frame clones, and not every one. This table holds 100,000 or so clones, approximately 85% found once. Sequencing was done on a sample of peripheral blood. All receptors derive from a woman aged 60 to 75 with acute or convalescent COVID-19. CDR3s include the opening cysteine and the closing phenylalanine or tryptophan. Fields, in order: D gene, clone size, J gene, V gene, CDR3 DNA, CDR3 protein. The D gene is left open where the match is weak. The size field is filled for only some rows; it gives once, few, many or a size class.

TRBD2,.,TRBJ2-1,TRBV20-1,TGCAGTGCTAGTCGCGGGACTAGCGGGAGCGGTGAGCAGTTCTTC,CSASRGTSGSGEQFF
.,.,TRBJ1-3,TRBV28,TGTGCCAGCAGTTCCCCGGGATCTGGAAACACCATATATTTT,CASSSPGSGNTIYF
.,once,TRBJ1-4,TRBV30,TGTGCCTGGAGTGTACTGGGGGGGGTCGGTAATGAAAAACTGTTTTTT,CAWSVLGGVGNEKLFF
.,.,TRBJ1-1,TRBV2,TGTGCCAGAGTTCGAGGAGGGCGGCGGAACACTGAAGCTTTCTTT,CARVRGGRRNTEAFF
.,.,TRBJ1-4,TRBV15,TGTGCCACCAGCAGGGGTGAGGCTAATGAAAAACTGTTTTTT,CATSRGEANEKLFF
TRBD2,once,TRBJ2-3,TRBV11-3,TGTGCCAGCAGCCCAGGGACTAGCGGGAGCGTCGGCACAGATACGCAGTATTTT,CASSPGTSGSVGTDTQYF
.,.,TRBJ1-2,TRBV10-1,TGCGCCAGCAGTGATGGTTCAGGCTACTCCTTC,CASSDGSGYSF
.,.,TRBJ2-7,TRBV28,TGTGCCAGCGGGGGGACCTACGAGCAGTACTTC,CASGGTYEQYF
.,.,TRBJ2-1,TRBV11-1,TGTGCCAGCAGGAAGGGGACTTCTTTAAATGAGCAGTTCTTC,CASRKGTSLNEQFF
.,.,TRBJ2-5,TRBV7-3,TGTGCCAGCAGCTTAGGACTCCCTGGGTCAGAGACCCAGTACTTC,CASSLGLPGSETQYF
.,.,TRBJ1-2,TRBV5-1,TGCGCCAGCAGCTTGGCCGTGGGGCTTGGGGATGGCTACACCTTC,CASSLAVGLGDGYTF
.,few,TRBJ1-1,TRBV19,TGTGCCAGTAGTTTGTCAGGGTACGCTTTCTTT,CASSLSGYAFF
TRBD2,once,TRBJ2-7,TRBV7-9,TGTGCCAGCAGCTTACAAGGCGGGGGGAATCCCTACGAGCAGTACTTC,CASSLQGGGNPYEQYF
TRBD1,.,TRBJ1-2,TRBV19,TGTGCCAGTAGTCCAGACAGGGGCCGCGACTATGGCTACACCTTC,CASSPDRGRDYGYTF
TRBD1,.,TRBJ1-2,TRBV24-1,TGTGCCACCAGTGCTGGGACAGCTAACTATGGCTACACCTTC,CATSAGTANYGYTF
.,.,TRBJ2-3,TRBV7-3,TGTGCCAGCAGCTTAGGGGTCGGGAGTCTCACAGATACGCAGTATTTT,CASSLGVGSLTDTQYF
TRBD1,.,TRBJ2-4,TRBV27,TGTGCCAGCAGTGCGACAGGGTGGAGAAACATTCAGTACTTC,CASSATGWRNIQYF
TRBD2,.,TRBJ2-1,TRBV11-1,TGTGCCAGCAGCCCTAAGGTACTAGCGGGAGTAAATGAGCAGTTCTTC,CASSPKVLAGVNEQFF
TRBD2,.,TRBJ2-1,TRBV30,TGTGCCTGGCGTCTAACCGGGACTAGGATGAATGAGCAGTTCTTC,CAWRLTGTRMNEQFF
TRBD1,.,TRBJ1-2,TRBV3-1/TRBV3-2,TGTGCCAGCAGCCCGGGACAGGCGGCAAGAGGCTACACCTTC,CASSPGQAARGYTF
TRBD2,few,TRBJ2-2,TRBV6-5,TGTGCCACCGAGCGGGAGGGCAGCACCGGGGAGCTGTTTTTT,CATEREGSTGELFF
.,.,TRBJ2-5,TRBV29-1,TGCAGCGTGAGACAGCAAGAGACCCAGTACTTC,CSVRQQETQYF